The rows below give T cell receptor beta chains drawn from one sample of a study of cytomegalovirus exposure and HLA in healthy donors. The data were produced by immunoSEQ multiplex PCR, yet TCRdb's version contains in-frame clones alone and is incomplete. The table lists 180,000 or so clones, 75% to 80% of them singletons. Sequenced input: PBMCs. Receptor source: a man in his forties or fifties in good health and CMV-seropositive. CDR3s include the opening cysteine and the closing phenylalanine or tryptophan. The D gene is left open where the match is weak. Only some rows state a clone size, as once, few, many or a class for expanded clones.

>-|-|TRBJ2-1|TRBV28
CASSPGTALENEQFF
TGTGCCAGCAGCCCAGGGACTGCCCTAGAGAATGAGCAGTTCTTC
>-|TRBD1|TRBJ1-2|TRBV5-6
CASSQGDYGYTF
TGTGCCAGCAGCCAGGGGGACTATGGCTACACCTTC
>once|TRBD1|TRBJ1-5|TRBV10-3
CATKTGIGNNQPQHF
TGTGCCACCAAGACAGGGATTGGAAACAATCAGCCCCAGCATTTT
>-|TRBD1|TRBJ2-7|TRBV6-5
CASSQHRDRAYEQYF
TGTGCCAGCAGTCAGCACCGGGACAGGGCCTACGAGCAGTACTTC
>-|TRBD2|TRBJ2-3|TRBV7-8
CASSLAWGLATSTDTQYF
TGTGCCAGCAGCTTAGCTTGGGGACTAGCGACCAGCACAGATACGCAGTATTTT
>-|-|TRBJ2-7|TRBV5-1
CASSLDRTYEQYF
TGCGCCAGCAGCTTGGACAGAACCTACGAGCAGTACTTC
>-|TRBD2|TRBJ2-1|TRBV7-3
CASSLISGSSYNEQFF
TGTGCCAGCAGCTTGATTAGCGGGAGCTCCTACAATGAGCAGTTCTTC
>-|-|TRBJ2-2|TRBV9
CASSVHGGELFF
TGTGCCAGCAGCGTCCACGGCGGGGAGCTGTTTTTT
>-|-|TRBJ2-2|TRBV6-1
CASSWAGPGTGELFF
TGTGCCAGCAGCTGGGCGGGACCTGGCACCGGGGAGCTGTTTTTT
>once|-|TRBJ1-2|TRBV19
CASSMGHTNYGYTF
TGTGCCAGTAGTATGGGACACACTAACTATGGCTACACCTTC
>-|TRBD2|TRBJ2-1|TRBV6-6
CASRVAGSSYNEQFF
TGTGCCAGCAGAGTAGCGGGAAGCTCCTACAATGAGCAGTTCTTC
>-|TRBD1|TRBJ1-2|TRBV6-5
CASSTRDRAIYGYTF
TGTGCCAGCAGTACCCGGGACAGGGCGATCTATGGCTACACCTTC
>-|-|TRBJ1-2|TRBV10-3
CAISESGTIYGYTF
TGTGCCATCAGTGAATCCGGGACAATTTATGGCTACACCTTC
>-|TRBD1|TRBJ1-2|TRBV11-3
CASSPRGRGPYGYTF
TGTGCCAGCAGCCCGAGGGGCAGGGGGCCCTATGGCTACACCTTC
>-|-|TRBJ2-7|TRBV11-2
CASSLGVRFEQYF
TGTGCCAGCAGTCTAGGAGTTCGGTTCGAGCAGTACTTC
>-|TRBD1|TRBJ2-1|TRBV6-5
CASSYSDRAFDNEQFF
TGTGCCAGCAGTTACTCGGACAGGGCTTTTGACAATGAGCAGTTCTTC
>few|-|TRBJ2-5|TRBV5-1
CASSTGRGREETQYF
TGCGCCAGCAGCACCGGAAGGGGGAGGGAAGAGACCCAGTACTTC